This entry lists 8 T cell receptor beta chains sequenced from one sample in a study of shared clonotypes between healthy human individuals. The method was immunoSEQ multiplex PCR; TCRdb's version includes in-frame clones alone and lacks a portion of them. The sample lists 600,000 to 800,000 clones, just under 75% occurring once. The sequenced sample was memory CD4+ T cells sorted from blood. Subset in this sample: CD45RA-negative fraction. Receptor source: a woman aged 30 to 39 in good health.

This clone showed up just once. The CDR3 loop is CASSRILPSNTGELFF. The DNA of the CDR3 is TGTGCCAGCAGCCGAATACTACCGTCGAACACCGGGGAGCTGTTTTTT. This chain connects TRBV7-3 to TRBJ2-2; D ambiguous. Germline loops: CDR1 SGHTA, CDR2 FQGTGA. V lost 5 bases and J 0 bases, leaving 13 bases between the germline ends. This CDR3 is built from 16 residues.

In DNA, the CDR3 is TGTGCCAGTAGTATACGGAGCGGGAGGACCCATACTAGCACAGATACGCAGTATTTT. Protein: CASSIRSGRTHTSTDTQYF. The chain links TRBV19 to TRBJ2-3; 9 positions match TRBD2. CDR3 length: 19 residues. The ends lost 2 bases at V and 0 bases at J; junction bases unmatched: 12. Germline V CDR1 and CDR2: LNHDA, SQIVND (reference sequence).

The gene calls are TRBV18 and TRBJ1-1; 7 nucleotides agree with TRBD1. This CDR3 is 14 amino acids long. The V and J ends lost 1 base and 7 bases, in that order; junction bases with no gene match: 6. CDR1 and CDR2 (germline): KGHSH, LQKENI. CDR3 loop: CASSPLRGRIEAFF. As DNA, the CDR3 is TGTGCCAGCTCACCACTCAGGGGGAGGATTGAAGCTTTCTTT.

The CDR3 protein is CASSSRDYRKVTEAFF. The CDR3 nucleotides read TGTGCCAGCAGTTCTCGGGACTACCGGAAGGTCACTGAAGCTTTCTTT. The chain couples TRBV28 to TRBJ1-1; possibly TRBD1 for D (5 bases). The CDR3 has 16 residues. The V end lost 4 bases, the J end lost 4 bases, and 19 bases lay between the germline ends. The germline V gene has CDR1 MDHEN and CDR2 SYDVKM.

CDR3 in amino acids: CATRLPPLTEAFF. The CDR3 bases are TGTGCCACGCGTCTCCCCCCCCTCACTGAAGCTTTCTTT. The rearrangement uses TRBV10-3 and TRBJ1-1; D unclear. V lost 10 bases and J 4 bases, leaving 16 bases between the germline ends. The CDR3 length is 13 residues. Germline V gene sequence: CDR1 ENHRY, CDR2 SYGVKD.

The chain links TRBV6-1 to TRBJ2-1; tentatively, D is TRBD2 (6 bases). In germline, CDR1 is MNHNS, CDR2 SASEGT. Trimming shortened V by 2 bases and J by 4 bases, and 9 bases separated the two germline ends. The CDR3 has 14 amino acids. The CDR3 DNA follows: TGTGCCAGCAGTGAACATAGCGGTTACAATGAGCAGTTCTTC. This gives the protein CASSEHSGYNEQFF.

The rearrangement links TRBV5-1 to TRBJ2-3, with 10 positions matching TRBD2. The CDR3 runs to 17 residues. V shed 4 bases, J shed 6 bases, and the junction held 14 bases outside the gene matches. Germline lookup yields CDR1 SGHRS and CDR2 YFSETQ. CDR3 amino acids: CASSRWLASGSGDTQYF. The CDR3 DNA follows: TGCGCCAGCAGCCGCTGGTTGGCTAGCGGGAGCGGGGATACGCAGTATTTT. Complete variable domain (other parts from reference TRBV5-1 and TRBJ2-3): KAGVTQTPRYLIKTRGQQVTLSCSPISGHRSVSWYQQTPGQGLQFLFEYFSETQRNKGNFPGRFSGRQFSNSRSEMNVSTLELGDSALYLCASSRWLASGSGDTQYFGPGTRLTVL.

This clone was seen only a few times. This rearrangement joins TRBV6-5 to TRBJ1-1, with D possibly matching TRBD1 (6 bases). Trimming stripped 3 bases from V and 4 bases from J, with 12 bases between. The V gene's germline CDR1 is MNHEY and CDR2 SVGAGI. The CDR3 spans 14 residues. CDR3 coding DNA: TGTGCCAGCAGTTATTGGGGGGCGGGCACTGAAGCTTTCTTT. This codes for CASSYWGAGTEAFF.